This TCR beta chain is from a study of response to subunit inactivated influenza vaccine. Deletions cut 1 base from V and 10 bases from J, with 25 bases between. CDR3 length equals 17 residues. From germline, CDR1 is LNHDA and CDR2 SQIVND (reference sequence). In regard to this clonotype: Its antigen is unknown.

MiXCR, applied by TCRdb to the RT-PCR reads, yields one record per CDR3 protein. The sample consists of hundreds of thousands of distinct CDR3 sequences, about 8% of them appearing once. Regarding the study as a whole: It was suggested by the authors that few new T cells are recruited by each seasonal influenza vaccination.

This TCR came from a man between 50 and 69 years old who received an inactivated influenza vaccine. Source: PBMCs from blood, taken approximately 25 months after vaccination. The V call is TRBV19, the J call TRBJ1-1; weak D call: TRBD1 (5 bases). DNA of the CDR3: TGTGCCAGTAGTATAGGGTTCGGGGCAGGAGACCTTACGGCAGCTTTCTTT. Protein product: CASSIGFGAGDLTAAFF.